This T cell receptor (beta chain) was identified during a study of T cell responses to AZD1222 COVID-19 vaccine. Study conclusions and caveats: The span of vaccine-associated CD4 TCRs extended across spike, with dominance at 160-218 and 743-854. Spike-specific TCRs gained breadth and depth after people received two AZD1222 doses. Targeting of unmutated variant regions was reportedly seen in nearly half of spike-specific TCRs.

Turning to this clone: The antigen is not known.

The assay was immunoSEQ multiplex PCR, and TCRdb's table has in-frame clones only and misses some. The sample gives around 200,000 clones, approximately 90% of which show up once; nearly 1% is in the top ten. Germline V gives CDR1 MDHEN, CDR2 SYDVKM. V trimming: 5 bases; J trimming: 0 bases; junction bases outside the gene matches: 13. The CDR3 runs to 18 residues. The sequence came from an adult in good health. The starting material was peripheral blood, obtained on day 0 of AZD1222 vaccination. The chain uses TRBV28 and TRBJ1-1, with 9 bases lining up with TRBD1. CDR3: CASSANLGTGRMNTEAFF. In DNA, the CDR3 is TGTGCCAGCAGTGCGAATTTGGGGACAGGGAGAATGAACACTGAAGCTTTCTTT.